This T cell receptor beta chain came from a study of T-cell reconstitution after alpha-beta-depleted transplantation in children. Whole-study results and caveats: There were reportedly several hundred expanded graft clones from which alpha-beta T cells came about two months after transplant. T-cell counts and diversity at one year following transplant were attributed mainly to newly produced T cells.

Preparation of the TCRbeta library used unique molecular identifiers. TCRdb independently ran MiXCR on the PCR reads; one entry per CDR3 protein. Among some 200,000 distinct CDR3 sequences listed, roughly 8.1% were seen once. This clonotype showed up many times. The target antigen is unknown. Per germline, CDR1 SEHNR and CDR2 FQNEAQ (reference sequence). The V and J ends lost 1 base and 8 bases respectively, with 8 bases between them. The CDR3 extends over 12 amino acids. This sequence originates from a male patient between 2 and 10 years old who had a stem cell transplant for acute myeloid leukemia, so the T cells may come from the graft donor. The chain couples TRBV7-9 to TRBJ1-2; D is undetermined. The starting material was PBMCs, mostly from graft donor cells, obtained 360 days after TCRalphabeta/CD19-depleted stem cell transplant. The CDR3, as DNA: TGTGCCAGCAGCTTAGGTATCCTCGGCTACACCTTC. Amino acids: CASSLGILGYTF. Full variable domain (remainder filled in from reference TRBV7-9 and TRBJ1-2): DTGVSQNPRHKITKRGQNVTFRCDPISEHNRLYWYRQTLGQGPEFLTYFQNEAQLEKSRLLSDRFSAERPKGSFSTLEIQRTEQGDSAMYLCASSLGILGYTFGSGTRLTVV.